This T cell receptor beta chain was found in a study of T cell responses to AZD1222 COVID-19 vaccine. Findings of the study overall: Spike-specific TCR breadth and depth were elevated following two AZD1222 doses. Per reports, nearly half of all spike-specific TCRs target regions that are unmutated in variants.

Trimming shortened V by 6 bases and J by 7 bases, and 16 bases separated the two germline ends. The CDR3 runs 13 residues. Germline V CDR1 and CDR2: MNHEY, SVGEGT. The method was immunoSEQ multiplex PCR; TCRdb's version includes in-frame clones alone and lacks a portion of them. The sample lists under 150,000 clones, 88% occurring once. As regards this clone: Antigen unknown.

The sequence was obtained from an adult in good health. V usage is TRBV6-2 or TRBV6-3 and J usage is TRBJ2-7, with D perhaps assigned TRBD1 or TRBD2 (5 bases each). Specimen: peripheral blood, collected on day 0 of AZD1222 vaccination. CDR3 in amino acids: CASSRGTGGEQYF. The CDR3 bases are TGTGCCAGCAGCCGCGGCACTGGGGGTGAGCAGTACTTC.